This T cell receptor beta chain was recovered during a study of blood T cell repertoires in COVID-19. The V end was cut by 0 bases, the J end by 6 bases, with 12 bases between. The germline CDR1 and CDR2 sequences are MNHEY and SVGAGI. This CDR3 comprises 15 residues. Here immunoSEQ multiplex PCR was the method, and the copy in TCRdb shows in-frame clones only, minus some. The top ten clones hold approximately 5% of a sample with 250,000 or so clones, 85% to 90% of them seen once. The source is a woman aged 40 to 55 who had recovered from COVID-19. The sample taken for sequencing was peripheral blood. The chain has TRBV6-5 and TRBJ2-1; tentatively, D is TRBD1 (5 bases). CDR3 sequence reads: CASSYSTQGFNEQFF. CDR3 DNA sequence: TGTGCCAGCAGTTACTCGACTCAGGGTTTCAATGAGCAGTTCTTC.